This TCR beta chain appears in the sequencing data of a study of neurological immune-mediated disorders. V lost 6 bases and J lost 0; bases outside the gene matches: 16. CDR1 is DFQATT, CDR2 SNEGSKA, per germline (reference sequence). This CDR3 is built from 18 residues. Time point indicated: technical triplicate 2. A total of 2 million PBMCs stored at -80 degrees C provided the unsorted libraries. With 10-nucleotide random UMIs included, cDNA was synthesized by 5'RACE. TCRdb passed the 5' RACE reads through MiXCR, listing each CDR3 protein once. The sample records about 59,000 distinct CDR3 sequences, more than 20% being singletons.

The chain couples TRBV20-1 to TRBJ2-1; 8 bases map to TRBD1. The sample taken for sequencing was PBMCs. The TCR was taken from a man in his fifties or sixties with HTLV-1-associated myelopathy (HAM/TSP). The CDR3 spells CSAPGEWGQASSYNEQFF. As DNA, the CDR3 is TGCAGTGCCCCAGGCGAGTGGGGACAGGCGAGCTCCTACAATGAGCAGTTCTTC.